A single TCR beta chain is shown here with its context. This record comes from a study of T cells in Graves' hyperthyroidism and ophthalmopathy. CDR1 and CDR2 from the germline V gene are SNHLY and FYNNEI. The trim removed 2 bases at V and 5 bases at J, leaving 11 bases unmatched. The CDR3 spans 17 residues. Amplified TCR beta CDR3 regions came from RNA transcripts. HTBI primers were employed in a first-round RT-PCR of the TCR CDR3. TCRdb used MiXCR to reprocess the multiplex PCR reads, holding one entry per CDR3 protein. The data hold around 530,000 distinct CDR3 sequences, with 15% to 20% observed a single time.

This sequence joins TRBV2 and TRBJ1-4, with 7 positions matching TRBD1. Sequenced: blood. The sequence was obtained from a woman between 18 and 30 years old with Graves' ophthalmopathy. The CDR3 spells CASSEMGEGARNEKLFF. CDR3 DNA: TGTGCCAGCAGTGAAATGGGAGAGGGGGCAAGGAATGAAAAACTGTTTTTT.